This entry describes one T cell receptor beta chain. Antigen specificity is unknown. Trimming cost V 2 bases and J 7 bases, with 9 bases left between them. The V gene's germline CDR1 is SGHDT and CDR2 YYEEEE. The CDR3 consists of 13 residues. The data belong to a study of T cell responses to AZD1222 COVID-19 vaccine. General study points: Two doses of AZD1222 preceded a rise in Spike-specific TCR breadth and depth. No repertoire was sampled before or during the peak T cell response, only after it. Reportedly, nearly half of unique spike TCRs recognized epitopes outside B.1.351/B.1.1.7 mutations. There were mostly white British donors and more females than males, and clonal diversity was possibly underestimated.

Libraries were prepared by immunoSEQ multiplex PCR; TCRdb keeps only in-frame clonotypes and omits some of them. The sample records 100,000 or so clones, about 91% being singletons. The sequence was obtained from an adult who received the AZD1222 COVID-19 vaccine. This chain joins TRBV5-6 and TRBJ2-2; a possible D gene is TRBD1 (5 bases). The sequencing here drew on peripheral blood, taken 28 days after the second AZD1222 dose. The CDR3 loop reads CASSFDRLGELFF. The DNA of the CDR3 is TGTGCCAGCAGCTTTGACAGACTCGGGGAGCTGTTTTTT. The full variable domain, with the rest looked up from reference TRBV5-6 and TRBJ2-2, is DAGVTQSPTHLIKTRGQQVTLRCSPKSGHDTVSWYQQALGQGPQFIFQYYEEEERQRGNFPDRFSGHQFPNYSSELNVNALLLGDSALYLCASSFDRLGELFFGEGSRLTVL.